The clone carrying this T cell receptor beta chain was seen repeatedly, ten times or more. As yet, its antigen is unknown. Trimming cost V 6 bases and J 6 bases, with 19 bases left between them. The germline CDR1 and CDR2 sequences are SGHTA and FQGNSA. CDR3 length equals 15 residues. This sample is part of a study of T cell repertoires in cytomegalovirus infection. Study as a whole: Indicated by public TCR beta signatures were CMV infection and matching HLA type.

Study-level results: There were HLA-C-restricted CMV-specific TCR beta clonotypes dominating the ex vivo response.

One entry per CDR3 protein results from TCRdb running MiXCR on the reads. This sample yields some 150,000 distinct CDR3 sequences, of which around 24% are seen a single time; 10% to 11% belongs to the top ten. The sequenced material came from PBMCs. The rearrangement links TRBV7-2 to TRBJ2-3; weak D call: TRBD2 (6 bases). This TCR was sampled from a human donor in good health (CMV status not recorded). Some clones in this sample may be carry-over from other donors' samples. Here the CDR3 reads CASSPDRGKGDTQYF. The CDR3, as DNA: TGTGCCAGCAGTCCCGACCGGGGGAAAGGGGATACGCAGTATTTT. The entire variable domain, with the rest obtained from reference TRBV7-2 and TRBJ2-3, is as follows: GAGVSQSPSNKVTEKGKDVELRCDPISGHTALYWYRQSLGQGLEFLIYFQGNSAPDKSGLPSDRFSAERTGGSVSTLTIQRTQQEDSAVYLCASSPDRGKGDTQYFGPGTRLTVL.